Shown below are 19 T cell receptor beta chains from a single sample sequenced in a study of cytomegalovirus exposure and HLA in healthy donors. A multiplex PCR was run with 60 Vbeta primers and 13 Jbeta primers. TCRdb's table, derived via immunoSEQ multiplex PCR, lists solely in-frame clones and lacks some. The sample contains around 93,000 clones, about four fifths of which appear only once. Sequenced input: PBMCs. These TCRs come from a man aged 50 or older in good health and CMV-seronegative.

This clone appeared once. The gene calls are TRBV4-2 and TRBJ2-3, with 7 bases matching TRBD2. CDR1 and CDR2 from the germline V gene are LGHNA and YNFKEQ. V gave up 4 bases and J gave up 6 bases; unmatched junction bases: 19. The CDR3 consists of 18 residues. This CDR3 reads CASSPKGFSSGERDTQYF. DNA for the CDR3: TGTGCCAGCAGCCCCAAGGGTTTTTCTAGCGGCGAACGGGATACGCAGTATTTT.

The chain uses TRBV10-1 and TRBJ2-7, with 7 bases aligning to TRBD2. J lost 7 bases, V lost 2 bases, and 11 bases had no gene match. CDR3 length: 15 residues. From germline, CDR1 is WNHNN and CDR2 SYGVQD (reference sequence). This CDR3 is CASSELRAAGLEQYF. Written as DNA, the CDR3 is TGCGCCAGCAGTGAGCTGAGGGCAGCGGGATTGGAGCAGTACTTC.

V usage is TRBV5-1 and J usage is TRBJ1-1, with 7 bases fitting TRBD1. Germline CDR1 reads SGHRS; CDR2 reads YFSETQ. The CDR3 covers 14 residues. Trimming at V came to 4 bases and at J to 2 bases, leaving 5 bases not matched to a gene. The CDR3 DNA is TGCGCCAGCAGCCCTGACAGGGTTAACACTGAAGCTTTCTTT. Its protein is CASSPDRVNTEAFF.

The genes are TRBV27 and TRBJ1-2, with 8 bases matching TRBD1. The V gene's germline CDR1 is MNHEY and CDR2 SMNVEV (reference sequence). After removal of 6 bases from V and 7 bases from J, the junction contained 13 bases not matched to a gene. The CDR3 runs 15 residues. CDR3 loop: CASRISTGAGSGYTF. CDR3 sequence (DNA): TGTGCCAGCAGAATATCGACAGGGGCGGGAAGTGGCTACACCTTC.

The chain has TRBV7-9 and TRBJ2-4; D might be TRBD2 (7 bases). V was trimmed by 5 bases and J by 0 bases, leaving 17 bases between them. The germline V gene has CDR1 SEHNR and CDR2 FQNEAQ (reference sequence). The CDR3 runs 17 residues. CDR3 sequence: CASSPPWGGLAKNIQYF. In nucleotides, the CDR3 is TGTGCCAGCAGCCCGCCGTGGGGGGGCCTAGCCAAAAACATTCAGTACTTC.

The CDR3 loop reads CASSSRTSGRGPYF. As DNA, the CDR3 is TGTGCCAGCAGTTCCCGGACTAGCGGGAGGGGCCCGTACTTC. The chain is built from TRBV27 and TRBJ2-7, with 15 bases lining up with TRBD2. The CDR3 is 14 amino acids. In germline, CDR1 is MNHEY, CDR2 SMNVEV (reference sequence). The ends lost 4 bases at V and 12 bases at J; junction bases unmatched: 7.

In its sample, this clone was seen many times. The CDR3 is CASSIGAGLAVGETQYF. CDR3 DNA: TGTGCCAGTAGTATAGGAGCCGGACTAGCGGTGGGGGAGACCCAGTACTTC. This rearrangement joins TRBV19 to TRBJ2-5; 10 bases are a match to TRBD2. V lost 1 base, J lost 5 bases, and 10 bases stayed unmatched. This CDR3 is built from 17 residues. Germline V CDR1 and CDR2: LNHDA, SQIVND (reference sequence).

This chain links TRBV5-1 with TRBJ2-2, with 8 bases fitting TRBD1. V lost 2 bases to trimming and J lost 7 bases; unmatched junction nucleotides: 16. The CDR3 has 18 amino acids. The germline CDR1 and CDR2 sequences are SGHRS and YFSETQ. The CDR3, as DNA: TGCGCCAGCAGCTTCGAAGCTTTGGGTCAGGGGGCCGACGGGGAGCTGTTTTTT. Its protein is CASSFEALGQGADGELFF.

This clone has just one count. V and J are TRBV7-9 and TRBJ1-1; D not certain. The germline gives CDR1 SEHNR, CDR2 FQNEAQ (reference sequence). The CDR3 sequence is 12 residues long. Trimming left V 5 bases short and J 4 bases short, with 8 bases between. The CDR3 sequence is CASSHRGTEAFF. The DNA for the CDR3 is TGTGCCAGCAGCCACCGGGGCACTGAAGCTTTCTTT.

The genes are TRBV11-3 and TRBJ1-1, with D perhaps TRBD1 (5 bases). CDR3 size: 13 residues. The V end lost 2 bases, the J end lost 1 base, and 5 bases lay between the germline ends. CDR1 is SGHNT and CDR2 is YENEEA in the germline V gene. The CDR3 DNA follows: TGTGCCAGCAGCTTACAGGGGAACACTGAAGCTTTCTTT. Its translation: CASSLQGNTEAFF.

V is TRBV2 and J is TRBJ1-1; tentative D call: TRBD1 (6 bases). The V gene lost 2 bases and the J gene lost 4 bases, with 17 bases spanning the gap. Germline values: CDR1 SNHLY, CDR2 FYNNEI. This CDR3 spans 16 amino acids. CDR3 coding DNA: TGTGCCAGCAGTGAATCTGGGGGCGAGGTTCGCACTGAAGCTTTCTTT. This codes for CASSESGGEVRTEAFF.

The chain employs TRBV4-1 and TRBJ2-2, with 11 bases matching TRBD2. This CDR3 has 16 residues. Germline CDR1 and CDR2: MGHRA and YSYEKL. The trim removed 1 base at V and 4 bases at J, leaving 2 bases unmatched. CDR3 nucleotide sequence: TGCGCCAGCAGCCAAGTTAGCGGGAGGGGCACCGGGGAGCTGTTTTTT. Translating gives CASSQVSGRGTGELFF.

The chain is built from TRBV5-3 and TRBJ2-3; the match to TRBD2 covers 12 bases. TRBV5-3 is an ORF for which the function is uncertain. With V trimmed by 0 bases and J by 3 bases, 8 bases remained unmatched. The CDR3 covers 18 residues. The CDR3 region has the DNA TGTGCCAGAAGCTTGGTGAATACTAGCGGGAGGCGGACAGATACGCAGTATTTT. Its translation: CARSLVNTSGRRTDTQYF.

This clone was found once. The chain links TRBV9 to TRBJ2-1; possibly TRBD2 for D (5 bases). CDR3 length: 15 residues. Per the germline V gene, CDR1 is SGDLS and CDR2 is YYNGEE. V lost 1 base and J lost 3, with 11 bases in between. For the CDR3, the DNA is TGTGCCAGCAGCGTAACTGACGGGAACTACAATGAGCAGTTCTTC. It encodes CASSVTDGNYNEQFF.

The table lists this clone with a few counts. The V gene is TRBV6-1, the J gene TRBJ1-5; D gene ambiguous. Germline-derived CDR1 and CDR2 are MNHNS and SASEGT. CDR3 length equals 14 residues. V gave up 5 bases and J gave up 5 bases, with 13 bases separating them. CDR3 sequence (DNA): TGTGCCAGCAGTCGTCACCGAGCGGATCAGCCCCAGCATTTT. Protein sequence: CASSRHRADQPQHF.

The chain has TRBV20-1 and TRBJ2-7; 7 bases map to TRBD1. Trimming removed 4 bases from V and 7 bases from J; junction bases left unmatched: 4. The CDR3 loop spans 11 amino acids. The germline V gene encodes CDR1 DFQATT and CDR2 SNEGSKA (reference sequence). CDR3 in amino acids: CSATTGWEQYF. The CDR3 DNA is TGCAGTGCTACGACAGGGTGGGAGCAGTACTTC.

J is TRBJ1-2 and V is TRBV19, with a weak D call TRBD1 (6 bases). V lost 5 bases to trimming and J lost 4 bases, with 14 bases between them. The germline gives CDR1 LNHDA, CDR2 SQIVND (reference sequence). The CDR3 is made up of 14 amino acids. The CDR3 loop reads CASSYRVGSYGYTF. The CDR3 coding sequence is TGTGCCAGTAGTTACAGGGTTGGATCCTATGGCTACACCTTC.

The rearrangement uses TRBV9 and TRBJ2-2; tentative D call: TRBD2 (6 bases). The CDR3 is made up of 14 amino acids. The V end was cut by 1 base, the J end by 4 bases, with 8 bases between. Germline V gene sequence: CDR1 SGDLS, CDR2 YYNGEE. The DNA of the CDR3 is TGTGCCAGCAGCGTAACGGGAGCCACCGGGGAGCTGTTTTTT. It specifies CASSVTGATGELFF.

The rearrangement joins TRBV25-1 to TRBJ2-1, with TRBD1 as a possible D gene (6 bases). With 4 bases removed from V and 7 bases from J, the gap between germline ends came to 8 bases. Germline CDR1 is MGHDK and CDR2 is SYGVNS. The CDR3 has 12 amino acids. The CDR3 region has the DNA TGTGCCAGCAGTGGGGGACAAAATGAGCAGTTCTTC. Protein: CASSGGQNEQFF.